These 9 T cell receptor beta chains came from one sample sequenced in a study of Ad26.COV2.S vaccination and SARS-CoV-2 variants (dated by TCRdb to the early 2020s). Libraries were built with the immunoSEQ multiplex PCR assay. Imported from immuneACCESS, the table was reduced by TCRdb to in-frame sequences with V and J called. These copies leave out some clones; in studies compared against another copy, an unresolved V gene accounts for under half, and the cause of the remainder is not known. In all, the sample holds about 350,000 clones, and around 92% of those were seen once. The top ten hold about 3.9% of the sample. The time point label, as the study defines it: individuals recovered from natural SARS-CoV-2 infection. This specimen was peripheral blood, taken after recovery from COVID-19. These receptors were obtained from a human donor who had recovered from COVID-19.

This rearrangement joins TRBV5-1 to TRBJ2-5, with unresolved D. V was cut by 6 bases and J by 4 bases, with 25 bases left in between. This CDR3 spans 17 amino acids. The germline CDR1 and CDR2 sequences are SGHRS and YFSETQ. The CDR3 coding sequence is TGCGCCAGCACTGTCACGCCGGGCGGCACGGGTCGAGAGACCCAGTACTTC. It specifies CASTVTPGGTGRETQYF.

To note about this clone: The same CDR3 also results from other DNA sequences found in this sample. The CDR3 nucleotides are TGCGCCAGCAGCTTGGGGACAGGAAGGGGCACTGAAGCTTTCTTT. Protein sequence: CASSLGTGRGTEAFF. This chain connects TRBV5-1 to TRBJ1-1; 7 bases line up with TRBD1. Trimming took 0 bases from V and 4 from J; bases not matched to a gene: 6. This CDR3 spans 15 amino acids. Per germline, CDR1 SGHRS and CDR2 YFSETQ.

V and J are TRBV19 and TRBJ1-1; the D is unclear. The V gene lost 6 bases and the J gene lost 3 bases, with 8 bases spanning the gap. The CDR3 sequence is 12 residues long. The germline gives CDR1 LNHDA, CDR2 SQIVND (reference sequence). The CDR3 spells CASRDFDTEAFF. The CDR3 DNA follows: TGTGCCAGTAGGGACTTTGACACTGAAGCTTTCTTT.

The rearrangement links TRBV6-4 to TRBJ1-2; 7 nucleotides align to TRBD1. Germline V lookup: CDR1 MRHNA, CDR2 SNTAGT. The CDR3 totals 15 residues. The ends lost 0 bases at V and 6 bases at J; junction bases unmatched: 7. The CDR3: CASSDSVTGVHGYTF. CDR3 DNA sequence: TGTGCCAGCAGTGACTCTGTAACAGGGGTGCATGGCTACACCTTC.

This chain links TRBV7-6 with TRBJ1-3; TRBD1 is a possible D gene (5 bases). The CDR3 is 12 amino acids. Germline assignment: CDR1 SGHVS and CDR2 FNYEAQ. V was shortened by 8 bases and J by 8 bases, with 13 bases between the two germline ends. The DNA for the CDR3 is TGTGCCAGCGGCACCAAAGGGGACACCATATATTTT. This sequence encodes CASGTKGDTIYF.

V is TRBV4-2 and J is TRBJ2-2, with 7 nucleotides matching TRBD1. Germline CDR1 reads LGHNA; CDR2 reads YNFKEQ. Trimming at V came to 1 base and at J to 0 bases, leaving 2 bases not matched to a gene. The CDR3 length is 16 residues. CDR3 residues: CASSQARGSNTGELFF. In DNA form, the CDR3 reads TGTGCCAGCAGCCAAGCCAGGGGGTCGAACACCGGGGAGCTGTTTTTT.

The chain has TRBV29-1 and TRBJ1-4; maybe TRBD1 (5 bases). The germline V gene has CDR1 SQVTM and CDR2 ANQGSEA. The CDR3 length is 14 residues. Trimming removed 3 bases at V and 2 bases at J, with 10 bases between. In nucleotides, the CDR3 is TGCAGCGTTGAGGACGGGGGGACTAATGAAAAACTGTTTTTT. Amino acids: CSVEDGGTNEKLFF.

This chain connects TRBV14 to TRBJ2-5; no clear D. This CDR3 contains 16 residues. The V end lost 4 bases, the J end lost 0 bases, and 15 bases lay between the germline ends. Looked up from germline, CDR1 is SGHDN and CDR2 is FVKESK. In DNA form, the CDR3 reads TGTGCCAGCAGCCGTCAGAACGGACGGTACCAAGAGACCCAGTACTTC. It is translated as CASSRQNGRYQETQYF. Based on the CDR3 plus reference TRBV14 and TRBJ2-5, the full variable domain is EAGVTQFPSHSVIEKGQTVTLRCDPISGHDNLYWYRRVMGKEIKFLLHFVKESKQDESGMPNNRFLAERTGGTYSTLKVQPAELEDSGVYFCASSRQNGRYQETQYFGPGTRLLVL.

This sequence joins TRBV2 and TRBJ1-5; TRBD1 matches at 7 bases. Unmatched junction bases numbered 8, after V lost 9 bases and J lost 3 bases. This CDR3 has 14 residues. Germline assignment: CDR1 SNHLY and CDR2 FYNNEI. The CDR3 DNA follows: TGTGCCAGTGGACAGGAGGGAGTCAATCAGCCCCAGCATTTT. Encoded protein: CASGQEGVNQPQHF.